The clone carrying this T cell receptor (beta chain) was seen at least ten times. The CDR3 extends over 16 amino acids. Germline trimming cut 6 bases from V and 5 bases from J; bases unmatched to any gene: 13. Germline-derived CDR1 and CDR2 are SGHNT and YYREEE (reference sequence). This record belongs to a study of early T cells in non-severe SARS-CoV-2 infection. Each CDR3 protein is one row after TCRdb ran MiXCR on the 5' RACE reads. Found here are 100,000 to 120,000 distinct CDR3 sequences, around an eighth of them singletons; the top ten hold around 3.2%. The sequence was obtained from an adult who was a healthcare worker with PCR-confirmed SARS-CoV-2 infection or an uninfected control (not recorded which). The source material was whole blood. V usage is TRBV5-4 and J usage is TRBJ2-1; 8 bases map to TRBD2. The CDR3 DNA reads as TGTGCCAGCACGTCCAGGACTAGCTTCCCCAACAATGAGCAGTTCTTC. It is translated as CASTSRTSFPNNEQFF.